This T cell receptor (beta chain) came from a study of T cells in Graves' hyperthyroidism and ophthalmopathy. Overall study results and limits: Among thyroid clonotypes expanded above 0.001, most also appeared in blood.

Notes on this clonotype: No antigen is known for it. The junction does not match germline at one end; this may be a read error.

Newly diagnosed patients aged 18 to 65 had hyperthyroidism of under 2 months' duration. Clinical symptoms, serum thyroxine and TRAb, thyroid ultrasound and orbital computed tomography were used for the diagnoses. Germline V gives CDR1 SEHNR, CDR2 FQNEAQ (reference sequence). CDR3 length equals 14 residues. Amplification of TCR beta CDR3 regions was performed using RNA transcripts as template. RT-PCR in the first round (using the HTBI primer set) targeted the TCR CDR3. TCRdb re-derived calls from the multiplex PCR reads in MiXCR, one entry per CDR3 protein. The sample has some 600,000 distinct CDR3 sequences, about 43% seen once; the top ten hold roughly 8.2%.

The chain carries TRBV7-9 and TRBJ1-1; D ambiguous. This TCR came from a woman aged 18-35 years with Graves' hyperthyroidism. Sequences were obtained from peripheral blood or thyroid tissue (not recorded which). Written as DNA, the CDR3 is TGTGCCAGCAGCTTAGTAAAGGTGAAGACTGAAGCTTTCTTT. Its translation is CASSLVKVKTEAFF.